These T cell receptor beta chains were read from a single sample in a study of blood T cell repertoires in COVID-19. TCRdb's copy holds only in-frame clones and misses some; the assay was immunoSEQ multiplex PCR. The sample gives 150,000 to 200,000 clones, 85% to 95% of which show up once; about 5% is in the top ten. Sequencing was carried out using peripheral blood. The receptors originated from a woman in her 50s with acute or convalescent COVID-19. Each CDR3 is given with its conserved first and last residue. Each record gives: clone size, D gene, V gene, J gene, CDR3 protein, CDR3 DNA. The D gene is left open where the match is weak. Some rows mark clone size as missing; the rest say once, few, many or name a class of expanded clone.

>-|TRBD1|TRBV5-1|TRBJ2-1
CASSLPRTGGLSSYNEQFF
TGCGCCAGCAGTTTGCCGAGGACAGGGGGCCTTAGCTCCTACAATGAGCAGTTCTTC
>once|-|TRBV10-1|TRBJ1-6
CASSFGRGRNSPLHF
TGCGCCAGCAGTTTTGGCAGGGGTCGGAATTCACCCCTCCACTTT
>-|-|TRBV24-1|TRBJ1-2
CATFDGGSGYTF
TGTGCCACCTTTGACGGGGGGAGTGGCTACACCTTC
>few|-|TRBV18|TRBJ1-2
CASSPDRNYGYTF
TGTGCCAGCTCACCCGACAGGAATTATGGCTACACCTTC
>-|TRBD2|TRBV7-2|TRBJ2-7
CASSRLAGGPIEQYF
TGTGCCAGCTCCCGACTAGCGGGAGGGCCGATCGAGCAGTACTTC
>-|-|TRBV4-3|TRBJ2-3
CASSPGSGSDTQYF
TGCGCCAGCAGCCCTGGTAGCGGTTCAGATACGCAGTATTTT
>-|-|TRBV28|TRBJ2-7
CASSLGEPYEQYF
TGTGCCAGCAGCCTGGGAGAACCCTACGAGCAGTACTTC
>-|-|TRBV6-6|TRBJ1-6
CASSYSSGSRSPLHF
TGTGCCAGCAGTTACTCATCGGGGTCCAGGTCACCCCTCCACTTT
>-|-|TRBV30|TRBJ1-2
CAWSVRGGLYGYTF
TGTGCCTGGAGTGTAAGGGGAGGTCTCTATGGCTACACCTTC
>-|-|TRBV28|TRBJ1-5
CASSPGMGNQPQHF
TGTGCCAGCAGTCCCGGGATGGGCAATCAGCCCCAGCATTTT
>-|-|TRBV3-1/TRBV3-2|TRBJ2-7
CASSQARGEQYF
TGTGCCAGCAGCCAAGCTAGGGGCGAGCAGTACTTC
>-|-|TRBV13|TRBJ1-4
CASSGMDEKLFF
TGTGCCAGCTCGGGGATGGATGAAAAACTGTTTTTT
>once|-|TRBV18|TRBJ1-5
CASSPRGGLQPQHF
TGTGCCAGCTCACCGAGGGGAGGTCTCCAGCCCCAGCATTTT
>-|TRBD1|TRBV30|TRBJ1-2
CAWSVGTGVGGYTF
TGTGCCTGGAGTGTAGGGACAGGGGTAGGAGGCTACACCTTC
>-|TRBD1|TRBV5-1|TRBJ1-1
CASSLEGQTNTEAFF
TGCGCCAGCAGCTTGGAGGGACAGACGAACACTGAAGCTTTCTTT
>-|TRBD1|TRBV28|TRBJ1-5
CASSPDRDGNQPQHF
TGTGCCAGCAGTCCAGACAGGGACGGCAATCAGCCCCAGCATTTT
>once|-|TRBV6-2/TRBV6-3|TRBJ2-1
CASSYPLDSGEQFF
TGTGCCAGCAGTTACCCGCTAGATTCCGGTGAGCAGTTCTTC
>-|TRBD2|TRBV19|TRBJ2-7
CASSTGLAGEQYF
TGTGCCAGTAGTACCGGACTAGCGGGCGAGCAGTACTTC
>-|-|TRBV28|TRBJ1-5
CASSLWGGIGVSQPQHF
TGTGCCAGCAGTTTATGGGGGGGAATAGGGGTGAGTCAGCCCCAGCATTTT
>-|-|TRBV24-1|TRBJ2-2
CATQAMDTGGTGELFF
TGTGCCACCCAAGCTATGGACACCGGGGGCACCGGGGAGCTGTTTTTT
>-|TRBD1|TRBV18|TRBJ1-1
CASSRTGGTEAFF
TGTGCCAGCTCACGGACAGGCGGCACTGAAGCTTTCTTT
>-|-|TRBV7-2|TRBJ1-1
CASSPQGTMNTEAFF
TGTGCCAGCAGCCCCCAGGGGACCATGAACACTGAAGCTTTCTTT
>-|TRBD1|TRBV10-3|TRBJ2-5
CAISGQGGETQYF
TGTGCCATCAGCGGACAGGGAGGAGAGACCCAGTACTTC
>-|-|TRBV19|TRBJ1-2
CASSIGVTGVWYGYTF
TGTGCCAGTAGTATAGGCGTCACGGGGGTATGGTATGGCTACACCTTC
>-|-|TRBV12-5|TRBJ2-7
CASGYGSVGYEQYF
TGTGCTAGTGGTTATGGCAGCGTGGGTTACGAGCAGTACTTC
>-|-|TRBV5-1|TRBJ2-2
CASTPTQPNTGELFF
TGCGCCAGCACCCCGACTCAACCGAACACCGGGGAGCTGTTTTTT
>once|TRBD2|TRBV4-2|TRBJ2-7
CASSLRTSPTDEQYF
TGTGCCAGCAGCCTCAGGACTAGTCCTACTGACGAGCAGTACTTC
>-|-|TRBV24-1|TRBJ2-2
CATQGIGTGELFF
TGTGCCACCCAGGGGATAGGCACCGGGGAGCTGTTTTTT
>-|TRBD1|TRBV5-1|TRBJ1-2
CASSPETGGNYGYTF
TGCGCCAGCAGCCCCGAGACAGGGGGCAACTATGGCTACACCTTC
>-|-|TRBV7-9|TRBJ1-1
CASGGALDTEAFF
TGTGCCAGCGGTGGGGCGCTTGACACTGAAGCTTTCTTT
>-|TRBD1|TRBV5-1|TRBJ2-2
CASRQGSNTGELFF
TGCGCCAGCCGACAGGGATCGAATACCGGGGAGCTGTTTTTT
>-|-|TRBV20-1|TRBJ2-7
CSAIGVREQYF
TGCAGTGCTATCGGGGTGCGGGAGCAGTACTTC
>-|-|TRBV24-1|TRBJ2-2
CATSEGPRGGELFF
TGTGCCACCTCTGAGGGCCCCCGAGGCGGGGAGCTGTTTTTT
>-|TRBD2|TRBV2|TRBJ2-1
CASSARTSGSYNEQFF
TGTGCCAGCAGTGCCCGGACTAGCGGCTCCTACAATGAGCAGTTCTTC
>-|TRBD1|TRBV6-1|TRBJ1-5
CASSEARGTGRDQPQHF
TGTGCCAGCAGTGAAGCGAGGGGGACAGGAAGGGATCAGCCCCAGCATTTT
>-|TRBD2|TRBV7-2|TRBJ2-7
CASSHGTSGSSTYEQYF
TGTGCCAGCAGCCATGGGACTAGCGGGAGTAGCACCTACGAGCAGTACTTC
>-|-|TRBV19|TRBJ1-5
CASSGQTNQPQHF
TGTGCCAGTAGCGGACAGACTAATCAGCCCCAGCATTTT
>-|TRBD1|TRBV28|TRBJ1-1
CASSLLRTGGWTEAFF
TGTGCCAGCAGTTTATTAAGGACAGGGGGCTGGACTGAAGCTTTCTTT
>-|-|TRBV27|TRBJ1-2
CASSYRSNYGYTF
TGTGCCAGCAGTTACCGGTCTAACTATGGCTACACCTTC
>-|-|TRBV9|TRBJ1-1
CASSPRGTEAFF
TGTGCCAGCAGCCCTCGGGGCACTGAAGCTTTCTTT
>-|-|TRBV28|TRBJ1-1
CASSGEGQKMNTEAFF
TGTGCCAGCAGTGGGGAAGGACAGAAAATGAACACTGAAGCTTTCTTT
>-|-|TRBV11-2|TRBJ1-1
CASSFQGVENTEAFF
TGTGCCAGCAGCTTCCAAGGGGTGGAGAACACTGAAGCTTTCTTT
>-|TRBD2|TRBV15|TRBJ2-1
CATSRGDLAGYNEQFF
TGTGCCACCAGCAGAGGCGACCTAGCGGGGTACAATGAGCAGTTCTTC
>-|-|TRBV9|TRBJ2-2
CASSVGGGNTGELFF
TGTGCCAGCAGCGTAGGGGGAGGTAACACCGGGGAGCTGTTTTTT
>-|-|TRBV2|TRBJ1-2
CASAPGTEVNYGYTF
TGTGCCAGCGCGCCGGGCACGGAGGTAAACTATGGCTACACCTTC
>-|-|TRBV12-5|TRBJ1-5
CASGFRQPQHF
TGTGCTAGTGGGTTTCGTCAGCCCCAGCATTTT
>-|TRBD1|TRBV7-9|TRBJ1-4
CASSLDRGSEKLFF
TGTGCCAGCAGCCTGGACAGGGGATCTGAAAAACTGTTTTTT
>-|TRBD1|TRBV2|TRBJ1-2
CASSIDRDGGAGYTF
TGTGCCAGCAGTATTGACAGGGATGGAGGGGCTGGCTACACCTTC
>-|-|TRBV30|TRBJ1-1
CAWSGGVRTEAFF
TGTGCCTGGAGTGGGGGGGTCAGGACTGAGGCTTTCTTT
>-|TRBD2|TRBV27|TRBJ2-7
CASSSRTSGSVLEQYF
TGTGCCAGCAGTTCAAGGACTAGCGGGAGCGTTCTCGAGCAGTACTTC